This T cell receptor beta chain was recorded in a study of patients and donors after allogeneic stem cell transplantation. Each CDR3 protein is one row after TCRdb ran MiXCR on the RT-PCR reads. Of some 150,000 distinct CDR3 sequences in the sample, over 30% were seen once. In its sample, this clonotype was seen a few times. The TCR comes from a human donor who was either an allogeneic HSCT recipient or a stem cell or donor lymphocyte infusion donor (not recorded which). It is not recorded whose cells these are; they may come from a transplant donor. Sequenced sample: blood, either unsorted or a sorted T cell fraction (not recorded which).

This CDR3 reads CASSEGWRKNTEAFF. CDR3 sequence (DNA): TGTGCCAGCAGTGAAGGGTGGCGGAAGAACACTGAAGCTTTCTTT. The rearrangement links TRBV6-1 to TRBJ1-1, with no clear D. Trimming removed 1 base from V and 1 base from J, with 10 bases in between. CDR1 is MNHNS and CDR2 is SASEGT in the germline V gene. The CDR3 is 15 amino acids.